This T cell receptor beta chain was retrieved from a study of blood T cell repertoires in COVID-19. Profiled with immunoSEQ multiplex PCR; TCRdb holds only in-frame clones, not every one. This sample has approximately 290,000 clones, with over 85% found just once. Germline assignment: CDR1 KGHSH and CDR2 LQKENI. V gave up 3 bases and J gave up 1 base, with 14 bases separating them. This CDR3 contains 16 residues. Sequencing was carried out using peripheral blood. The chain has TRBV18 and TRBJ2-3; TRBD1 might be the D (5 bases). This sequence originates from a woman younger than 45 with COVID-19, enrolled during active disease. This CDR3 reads CASSPIADTGTDTQYF. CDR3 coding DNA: TGTGCCAGCTCACCGATTGCGGACACGGGCACAGATACGCAGTATTTT.